This T cell receptor (beta chain) is from a study of blood T cell repertoires in COVID-19. Profiling relied on immunoSEQ multiplex PCR, and the TCRdb table lists in-frame clones only, not all of them. The sample holds roughly 230,000 clones, approximately 80% seen once. Sequenced: peripheral blood. The sequence derives from a woman of 80 years or more with COVID-19, enrolled during active disease.

The CDR3 here is CASSATGPSGNTIYF. In DNA form, the CDR3 reads TGTGCCAGCTCTGCGACAGGGCCCTCTGGAAACACCATATATTTT. The chain uses TRBV18 and TRBJ1-3; 7 nucleotides match TRBD1. Germline values: CDR1 KGHSH, CDR2 LQKENI. The CDR3 loop spans 15 amino acids. V shed 6 bases and J 0 bases; nucleotides not matched to a gene: 5.